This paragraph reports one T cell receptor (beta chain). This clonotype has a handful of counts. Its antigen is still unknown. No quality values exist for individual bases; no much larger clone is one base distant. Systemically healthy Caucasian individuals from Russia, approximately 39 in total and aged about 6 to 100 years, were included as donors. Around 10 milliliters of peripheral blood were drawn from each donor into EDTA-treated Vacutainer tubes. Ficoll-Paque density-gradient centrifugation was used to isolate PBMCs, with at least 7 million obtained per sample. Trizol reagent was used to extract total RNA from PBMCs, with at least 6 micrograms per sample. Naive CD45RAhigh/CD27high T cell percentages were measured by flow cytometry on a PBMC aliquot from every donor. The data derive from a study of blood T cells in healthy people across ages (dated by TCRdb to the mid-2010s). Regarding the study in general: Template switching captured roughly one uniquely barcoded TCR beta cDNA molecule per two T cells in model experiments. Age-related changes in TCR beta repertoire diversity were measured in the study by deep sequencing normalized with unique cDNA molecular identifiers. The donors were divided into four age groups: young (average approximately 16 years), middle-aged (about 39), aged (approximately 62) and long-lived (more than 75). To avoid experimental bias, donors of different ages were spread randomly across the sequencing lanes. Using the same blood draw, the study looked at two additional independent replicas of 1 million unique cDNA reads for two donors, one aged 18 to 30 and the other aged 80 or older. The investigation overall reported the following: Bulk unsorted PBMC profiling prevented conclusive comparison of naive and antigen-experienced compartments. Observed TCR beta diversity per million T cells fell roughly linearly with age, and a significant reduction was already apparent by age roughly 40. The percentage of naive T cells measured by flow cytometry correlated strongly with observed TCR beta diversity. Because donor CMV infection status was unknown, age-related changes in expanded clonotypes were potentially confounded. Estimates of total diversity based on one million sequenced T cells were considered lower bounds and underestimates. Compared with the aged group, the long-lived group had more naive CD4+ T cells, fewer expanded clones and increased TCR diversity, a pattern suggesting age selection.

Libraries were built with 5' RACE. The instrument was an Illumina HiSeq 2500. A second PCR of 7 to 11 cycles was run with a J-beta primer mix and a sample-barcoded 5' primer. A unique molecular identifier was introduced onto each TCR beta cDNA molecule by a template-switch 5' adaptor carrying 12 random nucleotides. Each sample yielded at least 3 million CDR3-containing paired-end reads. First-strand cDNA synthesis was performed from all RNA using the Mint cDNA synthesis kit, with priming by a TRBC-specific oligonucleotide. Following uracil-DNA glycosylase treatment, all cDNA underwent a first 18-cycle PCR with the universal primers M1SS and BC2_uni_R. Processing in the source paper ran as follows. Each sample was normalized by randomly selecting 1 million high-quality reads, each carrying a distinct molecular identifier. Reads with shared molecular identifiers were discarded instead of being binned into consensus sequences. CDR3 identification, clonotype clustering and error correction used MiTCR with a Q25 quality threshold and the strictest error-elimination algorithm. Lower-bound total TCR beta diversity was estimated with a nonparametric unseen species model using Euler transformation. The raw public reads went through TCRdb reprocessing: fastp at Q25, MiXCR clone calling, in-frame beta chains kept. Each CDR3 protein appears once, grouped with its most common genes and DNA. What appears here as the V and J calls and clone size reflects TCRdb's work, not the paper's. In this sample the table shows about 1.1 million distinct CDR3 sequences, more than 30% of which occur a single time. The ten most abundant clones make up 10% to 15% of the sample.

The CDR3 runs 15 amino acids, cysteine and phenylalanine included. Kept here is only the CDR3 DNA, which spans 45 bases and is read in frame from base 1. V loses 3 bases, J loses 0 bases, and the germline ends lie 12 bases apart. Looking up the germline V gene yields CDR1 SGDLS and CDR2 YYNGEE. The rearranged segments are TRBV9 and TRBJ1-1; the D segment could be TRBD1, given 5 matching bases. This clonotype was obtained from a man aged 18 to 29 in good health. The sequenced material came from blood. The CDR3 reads CASSDGGRLNTEAFF. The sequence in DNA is TGTGCCAGCAGCGATGGGGGACGATTGAACACTGAAGCTTTCTTT.